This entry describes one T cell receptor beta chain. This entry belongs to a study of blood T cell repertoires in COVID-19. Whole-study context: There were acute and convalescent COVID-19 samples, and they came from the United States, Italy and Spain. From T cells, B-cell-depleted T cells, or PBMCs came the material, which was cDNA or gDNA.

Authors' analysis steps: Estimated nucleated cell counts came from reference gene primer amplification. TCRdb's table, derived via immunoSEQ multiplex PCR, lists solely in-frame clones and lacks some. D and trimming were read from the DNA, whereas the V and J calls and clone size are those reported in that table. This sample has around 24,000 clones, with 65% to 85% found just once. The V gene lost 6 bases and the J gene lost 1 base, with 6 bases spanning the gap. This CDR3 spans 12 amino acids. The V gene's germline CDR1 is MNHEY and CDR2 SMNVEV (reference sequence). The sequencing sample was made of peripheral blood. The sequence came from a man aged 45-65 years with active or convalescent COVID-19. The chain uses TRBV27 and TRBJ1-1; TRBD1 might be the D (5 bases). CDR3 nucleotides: TGTGCCAGCAGAACAGGGAACACTGAAGCTTTCTTT. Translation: CASRTGNTEAFF.